The rows below give T cell receptor beta chains drawn from one sample of a study of blood T cell repertoires in COVID-19. TCRdb's table, derived via immunoSEQ multiplex PCR, lists solely in-frame clones and lacks some. The sample gives about 170,000 clones, roughly four fifths of which show up once; approximately 2.4% is in the top ten. Material: peripheral blood. The receptors stem from a human donor with acute or convalescent COVID-19. The donor label of this sample is uncertain. CDR3s include the opening cysteine and the closing phenylalanine or tryptophan. A D gene is named only where the DNA matches it firmly. Clone size is not always given. Where it is, it says once, few, many or a class for expanded clones.

v_gene,abundance,d_gene,j_gene,CDR3nt,CDR3aa
TRBV2,once,TRBD1,TRBJ1-3,TGTGCCAGCAGCCCGGACAGGGGGGGCGGAAACACCATATATTTT,CASSPDRGGGNTIYF
TRBV30,.,.,TRBJ1-2,TGTGCCTGGAGCGCCGGGACGGGAGATTATGGCTACACCTTC,CAWSAGTGDYGYTF
TRBV2,.,TRBD2,TRBJ2-7,TGTGCCAGCAGTCGGACTAGCCCCGCCTACGAGCAGTACTTC,CASSRTSPAYEQYF
TRBV19,.,.,TRBJ1-1,TGTGCCAGTAGCCAGGGGTTTGGCACTGAAGCTTTCTTT,CASSQGFGTEAFF
TRBV6-6,.,.,TRBJ1-1,TGTGCCGCACACTACGGCAGGGCTCTGAACACTGAAGCTTTCTTT,CAAHYGRALNTEAFF
TRBV5-1,.,TRBD1,TRBJ1-2,TGCGCCAGCAGCCTGGAGGACAGGGGGTATGGCTACACCTTC,CASSLEDRGYGYTF
TRBV18,few,.,TRBJ1-4,TGTGCCAGCTCACCACGGCCAGGGACAACTAATGAAAAACTGTTTTTT,CASSPRPGTTNEKLFF
TRBV30,.,.,TRBJ2-7,TGTGCCTGGAGTCAGGGGCCGAACCACGAGCAGTACTTC,CAWSQGPNHEQYF
TRBV2,.,TRBD1,TRBJ2-7,TGTGCCAGCAGCCCGACAGGGGGAGGCGAGCAGTACTTC,CASSPTGGGEQYF
TRBV19,.,TRBD2,TRBJ2-1,TGTGCCAGTAAAATCGCCGGGACTAGCGGGGGGGTGTACAATGAGCAGTTCTTC,CASKIAGTSGGVYNEQFF
TRBV7-2,.,.,TRBJ2-1,TGTGCCAGCAGGATCGCGAACAATGAGCAGTTCTTC,CASRIANNEQFF
TRBV7-8,.,TRBD1,TRBJ1-5,TGTGCCAGCAGCGCAGGGGACAGGGGGTACAATCAGCCCCAGCATTTT,CASSAGDRGYNQPQHF
TRBV7-3,.,TRBD1,TRBJ1-2,TGTGCCAGCAGCCATGAACCGGGACAGGGGGCGAAGGGCTACACCTTC,CASSHEPGQGAKGYTF
TRBV11-3,.,.,TRBJ2-5,TGTGCCAGCAGCCCAGCGGACCAAGAGACCCAGTACTTC,CASSPADQETQYF
TRBV5-8,.,TRBD1,TRBJ1-2,TGTGCCAGCAGCCCCGACAGGGGAGGTGGCTACACCTTC,CASSPDRGGGYTF
TRBV15,.,TRBD2,TRBJ2-5,TGTGCCACCAGCAGAGATCACCCAGCGGGGGGCCCGGGGGAGACCCAGTACTTC,CATSRDHPAGGPGETQYF
TRBV14,few,.,TRBJ2-4,TGTGCCAGCAGCCAAGAAGCTTTCCGGGATTTAGCCAAAAACATTCAGTACTTC,CASSQEAFRDLAKNIQYF
TRBV9,.,.,TRBJ2-3,TGTGCCAGCAGCGAGTCATCCCGAGAGGCAGATACGCAGTATTTT,CASSESSREADTQYF
TRBV2,.,TRBD1,TRBJ1-5,TGTGCCAGCAGTGCGGGGGACAGGGCTAGCAATCAGCCCCAGCATTTT,CASSAGDRASNQPQHF
TRBV6-1,.,.,TRBJ2-7,TGTGCCAGCAGTGAAGGATTAGCGGAGGCCTACGAGCAGTACTTC,CASSEGLAEAYEQYF
TRBV5-1,.,TRBD1,TRBJ1-1,TGCGCCAGCAGCTTGGACAGGGGAAGGGAAGCTTTCTTT,CASSLDRGREAFF
TRBV30,.,.,TRBJ1-2,TGTGCCTGGACCCCCAGGGGAGTAGGGGGCTACACCTTC,CAWTPRGVGGYTF
TRBV14,.,.,TRBJ1-2,TGTGCCAGCAGCCCTCGAGGAGCCGCCTATGGCTACACCTTC,CASSPRGAAYGYTF
TRBV30,.,TRBD1,TRBJ2-2,TGTGCCCATCGAACAGGGGGCTCGACCGGGGAGCTGTTTTTT,CAHRTGGSTGELFF
TRBV2,.,TRBD1,TRBJ2-6,TGTGCCAGCACCGCGGACAGGGCAGGTCGTGGGGCCAACGTCCTGACTTTC,CASTADRAGRGANVLTF
TRBV5-1,.,.,TRBJ1-1,TGCGCCAGCAGCCAGAGGAGGAGCCCCAAGAACACTGAAGCTTTCTTT,CASSQRRSPKNTEAFF
TRBV6-6,.,.,TRBJ2-3,TGTGCCAGCAGTCCCCGCCAGGGGACAGATACGCAGTATTTT,CASSPRQGTDTQYF